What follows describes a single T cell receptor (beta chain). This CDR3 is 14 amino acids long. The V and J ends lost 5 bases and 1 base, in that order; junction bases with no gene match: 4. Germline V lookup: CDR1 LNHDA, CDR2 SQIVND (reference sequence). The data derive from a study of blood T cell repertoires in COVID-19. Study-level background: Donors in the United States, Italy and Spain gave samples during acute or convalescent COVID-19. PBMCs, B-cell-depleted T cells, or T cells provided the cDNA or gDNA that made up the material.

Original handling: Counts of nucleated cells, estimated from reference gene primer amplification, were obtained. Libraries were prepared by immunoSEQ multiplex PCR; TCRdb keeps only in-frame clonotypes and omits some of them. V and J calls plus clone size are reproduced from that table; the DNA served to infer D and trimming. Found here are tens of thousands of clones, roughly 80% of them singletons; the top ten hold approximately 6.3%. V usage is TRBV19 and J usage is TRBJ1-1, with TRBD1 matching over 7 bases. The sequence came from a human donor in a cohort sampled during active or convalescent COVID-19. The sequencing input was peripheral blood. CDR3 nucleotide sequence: TGTGCCAGTAGTCTCGGACAGGCGAACACTGAAGCTTTCTTT. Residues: CASSLGQANTEAFF. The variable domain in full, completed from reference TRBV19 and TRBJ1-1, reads DGGITQSPKYLFRKEGQNVTLSCEQNLNHDAMYWYRQDPGQGLRLIYYSQIVNDFQKGDIAEGYSVSREKKESFPLTVTSAQKNPTAFYLCASSLGQANTEAFFGQGTRLTVV.